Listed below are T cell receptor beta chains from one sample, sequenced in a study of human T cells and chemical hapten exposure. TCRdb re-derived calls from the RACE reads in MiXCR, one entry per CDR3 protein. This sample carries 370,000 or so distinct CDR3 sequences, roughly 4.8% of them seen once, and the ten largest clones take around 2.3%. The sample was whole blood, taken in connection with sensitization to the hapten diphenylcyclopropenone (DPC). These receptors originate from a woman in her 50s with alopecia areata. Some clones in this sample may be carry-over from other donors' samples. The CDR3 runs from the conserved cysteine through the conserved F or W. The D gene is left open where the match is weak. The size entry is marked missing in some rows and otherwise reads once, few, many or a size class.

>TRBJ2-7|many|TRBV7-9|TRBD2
TGTGCCAGCAGCTCACTCCCGGGGCTAGCGGGAGACTACGAGCAGTACTTC
CASSSLPGLAGDYEQYF
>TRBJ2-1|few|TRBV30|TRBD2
TGTGCCTGGAGTGCTAGCGGGAGTAGAAATGAGCAGTTCTTC
CAWSASGSRNEQFF
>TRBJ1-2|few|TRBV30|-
TGTGCCTGGTCCCCGGCGATTAACTATGGCTACACCTTC
CAWSPAINYGYTF
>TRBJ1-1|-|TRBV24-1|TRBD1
TGTGCCACCAGTGATCAAAAGGGACAGTCCGAGAACACTGAAGCTTTCTTT
CATSDQKGQSENTEAFF
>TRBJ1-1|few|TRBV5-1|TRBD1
TGCGCCAGCAACGACAGAGGGACAGGGGGAGCTGAAGCTTTCTTT
CASNDRGTGGAEAFF
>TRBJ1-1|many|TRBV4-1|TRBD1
TGCGCCAGCAGCGCACCGGGACAGGGTCTTTTTGAAGCTTTCTTT
CASSAPGQGLFEAFF
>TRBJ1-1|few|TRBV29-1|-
TGCAGCACCCTCGGGGGGGCGAACACTGAAGCTTTCTTT
CSTLGGANTEAFF
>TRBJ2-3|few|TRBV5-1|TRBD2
TGCGCCAGCAGCTCAGGACTAGCGGGGGGCGCCTCGGATACGCAGTATTTT
CASSSGLAGGASDTQYF
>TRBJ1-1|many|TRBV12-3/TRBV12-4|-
TGTGCCAGCAGCCCCAGGGTCGGAAGCACTGAAGCTTTCTTT
CASSPRVGSTEAFF
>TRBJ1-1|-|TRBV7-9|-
TGTGCCAGCACCCGCCAGGGGTTTGGCACTGAAGCTTTCTTT
CASTRQGFGTEAFF
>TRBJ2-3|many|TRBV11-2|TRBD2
TGTGCCAGCAGCCTACTAGCGGGAGCACCGGCAGATACGCAGTATTTT
CASSLLAGAPADTQYF
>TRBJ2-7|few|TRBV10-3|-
TGTGCCATCAGAGAGACTCAGACCTACGAGCAGTACTTC
CAIRETQTYEQYF
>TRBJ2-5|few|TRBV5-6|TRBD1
TGTGCCAGCAGCGGTGGGACAGGGGATCTGGAGACCCAGTACTTC
CASSGGTGDLETQYF
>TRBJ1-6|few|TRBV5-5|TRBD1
TGTGCCAGCAGCCCGTCCAACAGGGGGAATTCACCCCTCCACTTT
CASSPSNRGNSPLHF
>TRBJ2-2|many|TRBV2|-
TGTGCCAGCAGTGCCCGGACAGCTCTCGGGGAGCTGTTTTTT
CASSARTALGELFF
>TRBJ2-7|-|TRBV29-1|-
TGCAGCGTTGAAGGCGCCGGAGCCTACGAGCAGTACTTC
CSVEGAGAYEQYF
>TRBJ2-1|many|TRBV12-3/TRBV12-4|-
TGTGCCAGCAGTTCCGGGACAAATGAGCAGTTCTTC
CASSSGTNEQFF
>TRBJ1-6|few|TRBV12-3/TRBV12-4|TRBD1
TGTGCCAGCCATCAGGGTACAGGGGTAAATTCACCCCTCCACTTT
CASHQGTGVNSPLHF
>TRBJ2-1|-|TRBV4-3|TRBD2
TGCGCCAGCAGCCAAGATAGCGGGTCGAACAATGAGCAGTTCTTC
CASSQDSGSNNEQFF
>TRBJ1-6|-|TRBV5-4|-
TGTGCTCATACTTCGGGGAGGGATTCACCCCTCCACTTT
CAHTSGRDSPLHF
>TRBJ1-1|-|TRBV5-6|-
TGTGCCAGCAGAACACCGAAGGCGGGAGGCACTGAAGCTTTCTTT
CASRTPKAGGTEAFF
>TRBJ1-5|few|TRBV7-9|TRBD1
TGTGCCAGCAGCTTAGATTGGGCACAGGGGGAAAGCAATCAGCCCCAGCATTTT
CASSLDWAQGESNQPQHF
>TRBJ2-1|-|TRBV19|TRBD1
TGTGCCACCCACCGGGACAGCTCCTACAATGAGCAGTTCTTC
CATHRDSSYNEQFF
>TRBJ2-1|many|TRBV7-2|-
TGTGCCAGCAGCTACTGGGGCATGGAGCAGTTCTTC
CASSYWGMEQFF
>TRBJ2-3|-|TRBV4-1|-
TGCGCCAGCAGGAGTGGCCGACCTCTCAGCACAGATACGCAGTATTTT
CASRSGRPLSTDTQYF
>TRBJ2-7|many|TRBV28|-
TGTGCCAGCAGTTTATACGGACCGGGCGACGAGCAGTACTTC
CASSLYGPGDEQYF
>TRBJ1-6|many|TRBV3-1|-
TGTGCCAGCAGCCGCTTGGACAGCCCAAATTCACCCCTCCACTTT
CASSRLDSPNSPLHF
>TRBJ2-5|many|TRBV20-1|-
TGCAGTGCTAGAGCGGTAGCTCCCCTCCTACGGTTGGAGACCCAGTACTTC
CSARAVAPLLRLETQYF
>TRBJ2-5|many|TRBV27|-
TGTGCCAGCAGTCTCCTTACAGGAGGGGCCCGACTGGAGACCCAGTACTTC
CASSLLTGGARLETQYF
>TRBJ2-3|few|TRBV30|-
TGTGCCTGGACGCCGAGGGGGGATACGCAGTATTTT
CAWTPRGDTQYF
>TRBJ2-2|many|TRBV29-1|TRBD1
TGCAGCGTTGTCTCGGGACAGGGGATCGGGGAGCTGTTTTTT
CSVVSGQGIGELFF
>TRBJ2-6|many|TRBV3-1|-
TGTGCCAGCAGCCAAGATAGGCGGGTCTCTGGGGCCAACGTCCTGACTTTC
CASSQDRRVSGANVLTF
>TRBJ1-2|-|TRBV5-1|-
TGCGCCAGCAGCTTGGTAGCCGGGACGGACTTTGGCTACACCTTC
CASSLVAGTDFGYTF
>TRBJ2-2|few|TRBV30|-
TGTGCCTGGAGTGCCCTTTATGGGACCGGGGAGCTGTTTTTT
CAWSALYGTGELFF
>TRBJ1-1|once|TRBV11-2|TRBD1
TGTGCCAGCAGCTCCACAGGGGTAGGTGAAGCTTTCTTT
CASSSTGVGEAFF
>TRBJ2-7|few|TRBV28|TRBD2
TGTGCCAGCAGTCCAAGACTAGCGGGGTTATCTACGGGGCAGTACTTC
CASSPRLAGLSTGQYF
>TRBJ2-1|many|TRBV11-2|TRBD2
TGTGCCAGCAGCCGACGGGCCCGGACTAGCGGGAGTTTTGAGCAGTTCTTC
CASSRRARTSGSFEQFF
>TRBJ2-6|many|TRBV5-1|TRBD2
TGCGCCAGCAGCCCGAGCGGGGGGAACCCCTCTGGGGCCAACGTCCTGACTTTC
CASSPSGGNPSGANVLTF
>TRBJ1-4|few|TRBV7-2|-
TGTGCCAGCAGCTTAGTTGGGGGCGGATACAATGAAAAACTGTTTTTT
CASSLVGGGYNEKLFF
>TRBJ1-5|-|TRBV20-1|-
TGCAGTGCTGGCCCAGGGGGCAATCAGCCCCAGCATTTT
CSAGPGGNQPQHF
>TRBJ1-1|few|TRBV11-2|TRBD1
TGTGCCAGCAGCTCCTGGGACAGGGGTTTGGGCACTGAAGCTTTCTTT
CASSSWDRGLGTEAFF
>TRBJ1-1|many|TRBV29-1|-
TGCAGCGTTGAAGCCTCCGGACAGTCAGCGTTT
CSVEASGQSAF
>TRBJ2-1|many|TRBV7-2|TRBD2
TGTGCCAGCAGCCTAGGGGTAGCGGGCTACAATGAGCAGTTCTTC
CASSLGVAGYNEQFF
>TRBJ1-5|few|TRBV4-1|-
TGCGCCAGCAGCCAAGATTGGGCAGGGCATCAGCCCCAGCATTTT
CASSQDWAGHQPQHF